The subject of this entry is one T cell receptor (beta chain). This entry comes from a study of blood T cell repertoires in COVID-19. Study-level information: Sites across the United States, Italy and Spain contributed samples from acute and convalescent COVID-19. PBMCs, B-cell-depleted T cells, or T cells were the source of the cDNA or gDNA that made up the material.

Germline CDR1 reads LNHDA; CDR2 reads SQIVND (reference sequence). The CDR3 covers 15 residues. The trim removed 6 bases at V and 1 base at J, leaving 8 bases unmatched. Original processing methods: Estimated nucleated cell counts came from reference gene primer amplification. The data were produced by immunoSEQ multiplex PCR, yet TCRdb's version contains in-frame clones alone and is incomplete. Clone size and the V and J calls come from that table; the DNA yielded D and trimming. This sample has more than 80,000 clones; roughly 90% occur once, and the top ten carry roughly 1.5%. V is TRBV19 and J is TRBJ2-5; TRBD1 agrees at 7 bases. Sequencing was done on a sample of peripheral blood. The clonotype originates from a human donor with active COVID-19. The donor label of this sample is uncertain. CDR3 amino acids: CASRPNTGVQETQYF. CDR3 DNA sequence: TGTGCCAGTAGACCCAATACAGGGGTCCAAGAGACCCAGTACTTC.